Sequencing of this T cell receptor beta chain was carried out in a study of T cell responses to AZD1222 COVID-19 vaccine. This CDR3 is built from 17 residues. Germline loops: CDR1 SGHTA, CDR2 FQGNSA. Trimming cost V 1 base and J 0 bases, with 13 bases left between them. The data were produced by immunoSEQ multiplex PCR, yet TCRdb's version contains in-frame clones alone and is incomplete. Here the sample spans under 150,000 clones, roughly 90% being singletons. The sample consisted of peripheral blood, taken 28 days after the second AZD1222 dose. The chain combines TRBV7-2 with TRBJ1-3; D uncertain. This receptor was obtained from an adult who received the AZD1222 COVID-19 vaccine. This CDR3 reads CASSLGWPESSGNTIYF. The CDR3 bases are TGTGCCAGCAGCTTAGGCTGGCCAGAGAGCTCTGGAAACACCATATATTTT.